This T cell receptor beta chain was sequenced for a study of shared clonotypes between healthy human individuals. Study context: A couple of women and a few men aged 18 to 49 made up the donors.

CDR3 length: 15 amino acids. The V segment lost 6 bases and the J segment 3 bases; nucleotides outside the gene matches: 10. Germline V gives CDR1 SGHRS, CDR2 YFSETQ. As processed by the authors: ImmunoSEQ junction-only sequences lacked quality scores, so their filtering differed. The data were produced by immunoSEQ multiplex PCR, yet TCRdb's version contains in-frame clones alone and is incomplete. From that table come the V and J calls and clone size; the DNA was used to work out D and trimming. The data contain over a million clones, around 82% of them singletons. About this clone: What it binds is not known.

Overall study findings and caveats: Specimens sampled were limited to blood, with tissue repertoires likely differing. Naive CD4 clonotypes were shared across several donors at approximately 5.3%.

The chain combines TRBV5-1 with TRBJ1-1, with 8 bases lining up with TRBD1. The sequenced sample consisted of memory CD4+ T cells from PBMCs. Subset meaning: CD45RA-negative fraction. This TCR derives from a man between 18 and 35 years old in good health. Some clones in this sample may be carry-over from other donors' samples. CDR3 region: CASTQGASVDTEAFF. CDR3 DNA sequence: TGCGCCAGCACGCAGGGGGCATCCGTGGACACTGAAGCTTTCTTT.